What follows are 31 T cell receptor beta chains derived from one specimen sequenced in a study of T cells in localized non-small cell lung cancer. Clones were read by immunoSEQ multiplex PCR, and TCRdb kept only the in-frame ones, dropping some. The data contain 75,000 to 95,000 clones, about 87% of them seen just once; the ten biggest clones take up around 15%. The sample consisted of peripheral blood, taken before any cancer treatment. The source is a man aged 35 to 69 with stage I squamous cell lung carcinoma.

The chain employs TRBV7-9 and TRBJ1-1; TRBD1 matches 8 bases. With V trimmed by 7 bases and J by 0 bases, 7 bases remained unmatched. This CDR3 region has 15 residues. Germline-derived CDR1 and CDR2 are SEHNR and FQNEAQ (reference sequence). CDR3 nucleotide sequence: TGTGCCAGCACGTCCGGACAGGGCTTGAACACTGAAGCTTTCTTT. The encoded protein is CASTSGQGLNTEAFF. The whole variable domain, filled in from reference TRBV7-9 and TRBJ1-1, reads DTGVSQNPRHKITKRGQNVTFRCDPISEHNRLYWYRQTLGQGPEFLTYFQNEAQLEKSRLLSDRFSAERPKGSFSTLEIQRTEQGDSAMYLCASTSGQGLNTEAFFGQGTRLTVV.

The chain joins TRBV5-1 to TRBJ1-1; 9 bases agree with TRBD1. With 1 base clipped from V and 4 bases from J, the junction kept 14 bases outside the gene matches. The germline V gene has CDR1 SGHRS and CDR2 YFSETQ. The CDR3 consists of 18 residues. This CDR3 is CASSLMSIVGQGFTEAFF. CDR3 DNA: TGCGCCAGCAGCTTGATGTCTATCGTAGGACAGGGGTTCACTGAAGCTTTCTTT.

This clone was observed once. This chain uses TRBV5-1 with TRBJ2-1; 9 nucleotides align to TRBD1. Losses at the gene ends were 0 bases for V and 6 bases for J; bases not matched to a gene: 4. Germline loops: CDR1 SGHRS, CDR2 YFSETQ. The CDR3 loop spans 15 amino acids. Written as DNA, the CDR3 is TGCGCCAGCAGCTTGGGACAGGGGGATGCCAATGAGCAGTTCTTC. Its protein is CASSLGQGDANEQFF.

This clone occurred a few times. The CDR3 sequence is CASSPLFGTQPQHF. DNA of the CDR3: TGTGCCAGCAGTCCACTTTTCGGGACCCAGCCCCAGCATTTT. V is TRBV2 and J is TRBJ1-5; D might be TRBD1 (5 bases). Germline V gene lookup returns CDR1 SNHLY and CDR2 FYNNEI. V was pared by 5 bases and J by 7 bases, with 15 bases between. This CDR3 has 14 residues.

V usage is TRBV19 and J usage is TRBJ2-5; D gene unclear. V lost 5 bases to trimming and J lost 0 bases, with 4 bases between them. The CDR3 covers 12 residues. Germline CDR1 reads LNHDA; CDR2 reads SQIVND (reference sequence). The chain's CDR3 is CASSPNQETQYF. In DNA form, the CDR3 reads TGTGCCAGTAGTCCAAACCAAGAGACCCAGTACTTC.

The chain carries TRBV2 and TRBJ2-2, with a tentative D call TRBD1 (6 bases). V was pared by 9 bases and J by 5 bases, with 16 bases between. Germline-derived CDR1 and CDR2 are SNHLY and FYNNEI. This CDR3 comprises 14 residues. CDR3 loop: CARGETGPTGELFF. CDR3 coding DNA: TGTGCCAGAGGGGAGACAGGACCTACCGGGGAGCTGTTTTTT.

The rearrangement uses TRBV5-8 and TRBJ2-5; D uncertain. CDR3 length equals 12 residues. Germline V gene lookup returns CDR1 SGHTS and CDR2 YDEGEE. V gave up 0 bases and J gave up 5 bases, with 5 bases separating them. CDR3 nucleotide sequence: TGTGCCAGCAGCTTGGCCAGGGAGACCCAGTACTTC. This sequence encodes CASSLARETQYF.

CDR3 in amino acids: CASSENRPSYNSPLHF. The CDR3 nucleotides are TGTGCCAGCAGTGAAAACCGTCCCTCGTATAATTCACCCCTCCACTTT. V usage is TRBV6-1 and J usage is TRBJ1-6; D unresolved. The CDR3 has 16 residues. CDR1 and CDR2 (germline): MNHNS, SASEGT. The germline V and J ends were trimmed by 2 bases and 4 bases, with 12 bases remaining between them.

The sample holds one count of this clone. The chain couples TRBV6-7 to TRBJ2-1; D is unresolved. TRBV6-7 is treated as an ORF (open reading frame) with a function not yet certain. This CDR3 comprises 13 residues. V was cut by 0 bases and J by 15 bases, with 15 bases left in between. CDR3 DNA: TGTGCCAGCAGTTACTCACGAGTTCCCCCGCGGTTCTTC. Protein product: CASSYSRVPPRFF.

The sample holds one count of this clone. The rearrangement joins TRBV11-1 to TRBJ1-5; D gene ambiguous. Germline V gene sequence: CDR1 SGHAT, CDR2 FQDESV (reference sequence). The V and J ends lost 5 bases and 4 bases respectively, with 9 bases between them. This CDR3 contains 13 residues. The DNA of the CDR3 is TGTGCCAGCAGCCTCCTTGTGAATCAGCCCCAGCATTTT. This codes for CASSLLVNQPQHF.

The chain carries TRBV7-8 and TRBJ1-2; D is uncertain. This CDR3 region has 15 residues. The V gene lost 1 base and the J gene lost 0 bases, with 9 bases spanning the gap. Germline values: CDR1 SGHVS, CDR2 FQNEAQ. The CDR3 sequence: CASSLDGTTNYGYTF. As DNA, the CDR3 is TGTGCCAGCAGCTTAGACGGTACGACTAACTATGGCTACACCTTC.

The chain joins TRBV5-1 to TRBJ2-7; 9 bases are a match to TRBD1. This CDR3 has 15 residues. From germline, CDR1 is SGHRS and CDR2 YFSETQ. V gave up 3 bases and J gave up 6 bases; unmatched junction bases: 10. The CDR3 nucleotides read TGCGCCAGCAGCTGGCCCTACAGGGGGCAGGGCGAGCAGTACTTC. As protein: CASSWPYRGQGEQYF.

The V and J genes are TRBV7-8 and TRBJ2-2; D remains unclear. CDR1 and CDR2 from the germline V gene are SGHVS and FQNEAQ. V was clipped by 10 bases and J by 6 bases, with 15 bases between them. CDR3 length: 13 amino acids. For the CDR3, the DNA is TGTGCCACCCCCAATTCCTTTTCCGGGGAGCTGTTTTTT. Translation gives CATPNSFSGELFF.

The rearrangement links TRBV5-1 to TRBJ2-5; 8 bases fit TRBD1. The ends lost 0 bases at V and 5 bases at J; junction bases unmatched: 9. The CDR3 consists of 16 residues. Germline lookup yields CDR1 SGHRS and CDR2 YFSETQ. Here the CDR3 DNA reads TGCGCCAGCAGCTTGGATTCAGGGGGCAAGGCGGAGACCCAGTACTTC. Translation gives CASSLDSGGKAETQYF.

The chain links TRBV6-8 to TRBJ2-3; 9 bases map to TRBD1. The V segment lost 2 bases and the J segment 5 bases; nucleotides outside the gene matches: 11. The germline CDR1 and CDR2 sequences are MNHGY and SAAAGT. The CDR3 loop spans 17 amino acids. In DNA, the CDR3 is TGTGCCAGCAGTTACCTAGGCGGGACAGGGTTTGTAGATACGCAGTATTTT. Protein product: CASSYLGGTGFVDTQYF.

The chain carries TRBV10-3 and TRBJ1-5; TRBD1 might be the D (5 bases). This CDR3 region has 16 residues. Looked up from germline, CDR1 is ENHRY and CDR2 is SYGVKD. The V end was cut by 0 bases, the J end by 0 bases, with 9 bases between. In nucleotides, the CDR3 is TGTGCCATCAGTGAGTCAGGAGGGGCTAGCAATCAGCCCCAGCATTTT. Translated: CAISESGGASNQPQHF.

V usage is TRBV18 and J usage is TRBJ1-2; possibly TRBD1 for D (6 bases). The germline gives CDR1 KGHSH, CDR2 LQKENI. V shed 6 bases and J shed 7 bases, with 15 bases lying between them. CDR3 size: 13 residues. The CDR3 spells CASSQQGEGGYTF. The CDR3 bases are TGTGCCAGCTCTCAACAGGGTGAGGGTGGCTACACCTTC.

This clone appeared once. The V gene is TRBV6-1, the J gene TRBJ2-1; TRBD1 is a possible D gene (5 bases). This CDR3 contains 13 residues. Germline CDR1 is MNHNS and CDR2 is SASEGT. V was shortened by 3 bases and J by 7 bases, with 10 bases between the two germline ends. Here the CDR3 reads CASSEAGRNEQFF. CDR3 in DNA: TGTGCCAGCAGTGAGGCAGGGCGGAATGAGCAGTTCTTC.

The chain combines TRBV2 with TRBJ1-4; weak D call: TRBD1 (6 bases). CDR1 is SNHLY, CDR2 FYNNEI, per germline. CDR3 length equals 15 residues. V was clipped by 8 bases and J by 8 bases, with 21 bases between them. Written as DNA, the CDR3 is TGTGCCAGCGGTGCTCAGGGGTTTTTTGGGGAAAAACTGTTTTTT. This translates into CASGAQGFFGEKLFF.

This sequence joins TRBV27 and TRBJ2-5; tentative D call: TRBD2 (5 bases). CDR3 length: 13 residues. Trimming pared 2 bases from V and 5 bases from J, leaving 9 bases between. Per the germline V gene, CDR1 is MNHEY and CDR2 is SMNVEV (reference sequence). CDR3 sequence reads: CASSLKRRETQYF. CDR3 sequence (DNA): TGTGCCAGCAGTTTAAAGAGGAGGGAGACCCAGTACTTC.

The chain is built from TRBV7-2 and TRBJ2-2; D is perhaps TRBD1 or TRBD2 (5 bases each). The CDR3 length is 15 residues. Germline CDR1 reads SGHTA; CDR2 reads FQGNSA. V gave up 7 bases and J gave up 1 base, with 13 bases separating them. CDR3 loop: CASKEQGRNTGELFF. The CDR3 region has the DNA TGTGCCAGCAAGGAGCAGGGACGGAACACCGGGGAGCTGTTTTTT.

The chain uses TRBV5-1 and TRBJ2-7; D is unclear. Germline V gene sequence: CDR1 SGHRS, CDR2 YFSETQ. The CDR3 sequence is 11 residues long. Trimming cost V 5 bases and J 5 bases, with 8 bases left between them. The CDR3 region is CASRLAHEQYF. The CDR3 DNA reads TGCGCCAGCAGACTGGCGCACGAGCAGTACTTC.

V is TRBV9 and J is TRBJ2-1, with D possibly TRBD2 on 5 matching bases. Trimming shortened V by 0 bases and J by 9 bases, and 13 bases separated the two germline ends. The CDR3 runs 14 residues. The germline CDR1 and CDR2 sequences are SGDLS and YYNGEE. The CDR3 DNA reads as TGTGCCAGCAGCGTAGTAGCCGGACTGGGTGAGCAGTTCTTC. Translating it yields CASSVVAGLGEQFF. The full variable domain, in which reference TRBV9 and TRBJ2-1 provide the parts outside the CDR3, is DSGVTQTPKHLITATGQRVTLRCSPRSGDLSVYWYQQSLDQGLQFLIQYYNGEERAKGNILERFSAQQFPDLHSELNLSSLELGDSALYFCASSVVAGLGEQFFGPGTRLTVL.

The J gene is TRBJ2-1, the V gene TRBV5-8, with D uncertain. The length of the CDR3 is 10 residues. Trimming shortened V by 7 bases and J by 9 bases, and 8 bases separated the two germline ends. Per germline, CDR1 SGHTS and CDR2 YDEGEE. The CDR3 nucleotides read TGTGCCAGCGGTCGTAGTGAGCAGTTCTTC. This gives the protein CASGRSEQFF.

This clone has only a few counts. This chain joins TRBV2 and TRBJ1-2, with 7 positions matching TRBD1. After removal of 3 bases from V and 4 bases from J, the junction contained 20 bases not matched to a gene. The CDR3 has 19 residues. Germline V lookup: CDR1 SNHLY, CDR2 FYNNEI. CDR3 sequence (DNA): TGTGCCAGCAGTGACGTCCGGACAGGCGAACTGATCCCTGGCTATGGCTACACCTTC. The encoded protein is CASSDVRTGELIPGYGYTF.

This chain links TRBV7-9 with TRBJ1-1; 7 nucleotides agree with TRBD1. Germline V lookup: CDR1 SEHNR, CDR2 FQNEAQ (reference sequence). The CDR3 contains 14 residues. The V segment lost 5 bases and the J segment 5 bases; nucleotides outside the gene matches: 8. In DNA, the CDR3 is TGTGCCAGCAGCCCCCGACAGGGACGGACTGAAGCTTTCTTT. Its protein product is CASSPRQGRTEAFF.

The rearrangement joins TRBV5-1 to TRBJ2-5, with D hard to call. Germline CDR1 SGHRS, CDR2 YFSETQ. V lost 2 bases and J lost 5, with 13 bases in between. The CDR3 is 14 amino acids. The CDR3 DNA sequence: TGCGCCAGCAGCTTCGGACGCTATGACGAGACCCAGTACTTC. This codes for CASSFGRYDETQYF.

The rearrangement links TRBV29-1 to TRBJ1-2; tentatively, D is TRBD1 (5 bases). The CDR3 has 13 amino acids. Germline loops: CDR1 SQVTM, CDR2 ANQGSEA. Trimming removed 3 bases at V and 5 bases at J, with 13 bases between. The CDR3 here is CSVETGLGYGYTF. In nucleotides, the CDR3 is TGCAGCGTTGAGACGGGACTCGGGTATGGCTACACCTTC.

The chain employs TRBV21-1 and TRBJ2-7; no check of the table's D call, TRBD1, against the DNA was made. TRBV21-1 is flagged as a pseudogene. The CDR3 is 15 amino acids. In nucleotides, the CDR3 is TGTGCCAGCAGCAATTCAGTCTCAAACTCCTACGAGCAGTACTTC. Its protein product is CASSNSVSNSYEQYF.

The rearrangement uses TRBV6-5 and TRBJ1-2; TRBD1 matches 11 bases. The ends lost 2 bases at V and 8 bases at J; junction bases unmatched: 7. CDR1 and CDR2 from the germline V gene are MNHEY and SVGAGI. This CDR3 has 15 amino acids. CDR3 sequence reads: CASSYPTDRGRGYTF. Written as DNA, the CDR3 is TGTGCCAGCAGTTACCCAACGGACAGGGGGCGCGGCTACACCTTC.

The chain recombines TRBV6-1 with TRBJ2-3; no reliable D call. In germline, CDR1 is MNHNS, CDR2 SASEGT. This CDR3 has 15 residues. Between the trimmed V and J ends, which lost 7 bases and 4 bases, there was a span of 18 bases. The CDR3 sequence is CASIDVDPWADTQYF. As DNA, the CDR3 is TGTGCCAGCATTGACGTCGACCCCTGGGCAGATACGCAGTATTTT.